This T cell receptor (beta chain) was recorded in a study of post-analysis software for immune sequencing data (dated by TCRdb to the mid-2010s). Background on the whole study: Relapsing-remitting, secondary progressive and progressive-relapsing multiple sclerosis were recorded as disease courses, and subtype annotation was lacking for some patients. The patient repertoires were compared against about a dozen previously published healthy control repertoires obtained from donors aged roughly 6 to 28 years. A subset of samples was prepared in parallel using single-end sample barcoding, then pooled and co-amplified after Illumina adapter ligation.

A distance of 13 bases separates the germline ends of V and J, which lose 2 bases and 5 bases respectively. Including the terminal cysteine and phenylalanine, the CDR3 comprises 15 residues. Only CDR3 DNA remains: 45 bases, in frame from the first base. A note on this clonotype: No antigen is known for it. No much larger clone exists at a distance of one base, and base qualities are not known.

Preparation of the library involved PCR. The sequencer was an Illumina HiSeq 2500. To reduce PCR and sequencing biases, unique molecular identifiers were incorporated into the TCR beta cDNA libraries. Some 500,000 cDNA molecules were obtained per 1 to 10 million input T cells, so each molecule approximated one T cell. Patient libraries were prepared and sequenced with the same protocol used for the earlier healthy control dataset. Within a given batch, samples were prepared together, multiplexed and sequenced on the same HiSeq lane. As for the original processing: Raw barcoded reads were processed with MIGEC, and single-read molecular identifier groups were discarded before consensus assembly and CDR3 extraction. Clonotype tables were post-analysed with VDJtools, normalizing diversity by down-sampling all datasets to the smallest sample size. To correct batch-related cross-sample contamination, repertoire overlap clustering matched CDR3 amino acid sequences but not nucleotide sequences. The raw public data were reprocessed by TCRdb itself: fastp quality trimming at Q25, MiXCR clonotype calling, in-frame beta chains only. CDR3 protein duplicates are merged, each entry listing the most common genes and DNA. The V and J calls were determined by TCRdb, not by the authors. Counted in this sample were over 250,000 distinct CDR3 sequences; 36% of them appeared once. The top ten clonotypes cover around 4.8% of the sample.

The paper's findings and limits, for the study overall: The control group was slightly older than the multiple sclerosis patient group. Patients showed significantly higher frequencies than controls for a handful of TRBV segments, among them TRBV5-6, TRBV5-1 and TRBV20-1. Multiple sclerosis patients had significantly lower normalized Chao1 diversity than controls, a result that suggests substantial peripheral T-cell clonal expansion. Strong co-clustering of samples prepared in the same batch was shown by direct clustering with F measure, prompting a batch-effect correction.

To demonstrate the VDJtools post-analysis software, the study profiled TCR beta repertoires from the peripheral blood of under 15 young patients with multiple sclerosis. The multiple sclerosis patients were children and adolescents ranging in age from roughly 6 to 16 years. The V gene is TRBV12-3 or TRBV12-4 and the J gene is TRBJ1-5; TRBD1 might be the D gene, on 6 matching bases. The clonotype originates from a girl between 10 and 17 years old with multiple sclerosis. Sample: blood. The CDR3 region: CASSLKGGGDQPQHF. Read as DNA, the sequence is TGTGCCAGCAGTTTAAAGGGGGGGGGCGATCAGCCCCAGCATTTT.